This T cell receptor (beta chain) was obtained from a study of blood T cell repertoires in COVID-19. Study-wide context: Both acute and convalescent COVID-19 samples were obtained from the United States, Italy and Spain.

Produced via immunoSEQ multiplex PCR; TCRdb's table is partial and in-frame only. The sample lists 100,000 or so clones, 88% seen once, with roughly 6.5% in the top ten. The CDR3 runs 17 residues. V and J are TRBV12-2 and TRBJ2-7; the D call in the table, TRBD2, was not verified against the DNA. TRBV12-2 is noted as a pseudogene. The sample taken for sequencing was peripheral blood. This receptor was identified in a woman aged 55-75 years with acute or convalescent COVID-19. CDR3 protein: CASRLVGEAGPHYEQYF. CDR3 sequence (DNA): TGTGCAAGTCGCTTAGTAGGGGAAGCGGGCCCACACTACGAGCAGTACTTC.